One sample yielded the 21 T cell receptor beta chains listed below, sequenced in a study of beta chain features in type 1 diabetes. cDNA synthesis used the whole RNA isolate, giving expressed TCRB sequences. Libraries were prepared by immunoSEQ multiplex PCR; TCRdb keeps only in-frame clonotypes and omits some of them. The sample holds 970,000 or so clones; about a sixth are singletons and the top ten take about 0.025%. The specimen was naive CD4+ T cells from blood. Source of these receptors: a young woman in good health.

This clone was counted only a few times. The CDR3 protein is CASSQDWASGRAHEQYF. In nucleotides, the CDR3 is TGTGCCAGCAGCCAAGATTGGGCTAGCGGGAGGGCCCACGAGCAGTACTTC. The V gene is TRBV4-2, the J gene TRBJ2-5, with 12 bases lining up with TRBD2. With the DNA end fitting TRBJ2-7 better, the J assignment may be wrong. Looked up from germline, CDR1 is LGHNA and CDR2 is YNFKEQ. The CDR3 totals 17 residues.

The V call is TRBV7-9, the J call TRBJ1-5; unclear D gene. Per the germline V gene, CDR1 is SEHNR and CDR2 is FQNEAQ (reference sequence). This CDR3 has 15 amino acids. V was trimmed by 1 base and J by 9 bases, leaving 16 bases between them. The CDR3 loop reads CASSLGVPGQWPQHF. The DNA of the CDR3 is TGTGCCAGCAGCTTAGGTGTCCCTGGTCAATGGCCCCAGCATTTT.

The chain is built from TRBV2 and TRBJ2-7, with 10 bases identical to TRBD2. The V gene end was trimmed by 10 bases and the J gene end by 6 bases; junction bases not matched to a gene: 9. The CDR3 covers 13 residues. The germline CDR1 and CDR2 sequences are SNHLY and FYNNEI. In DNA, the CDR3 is TGTGCCACGCGAGCGGGAGGGCTTGGCGAGCAGTACTTC. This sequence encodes CATRAGGLGEQYF.

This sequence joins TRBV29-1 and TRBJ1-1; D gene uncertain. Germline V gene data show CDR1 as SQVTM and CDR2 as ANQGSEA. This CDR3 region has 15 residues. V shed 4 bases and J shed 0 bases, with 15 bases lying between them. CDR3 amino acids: CSVVTAARVNTEAFF. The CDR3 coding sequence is TGCAGCGTTGTGACGGCTGCCCGGGTGAACACTGAAGCTTTCTTT.

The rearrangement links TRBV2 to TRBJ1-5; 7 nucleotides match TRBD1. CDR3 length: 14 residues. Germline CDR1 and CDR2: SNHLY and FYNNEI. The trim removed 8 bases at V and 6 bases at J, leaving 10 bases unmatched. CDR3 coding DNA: TGTGCCAGCGTAGTTGACAGGGTCGGTCAGCCCCAGCATTTT. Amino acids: CASVVDRVGQPQHF.

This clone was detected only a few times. The CDR3 spells CASRGQASTRSSGANVLTF. The DNA for the CDR3 is TGTGCCAGCAGAGGACAGGCATCAACCAGAAGCTCTGGGGCCAACGTCCTGACTTTC. The V call is TRBV7-9, the J call TRBJ2-6; 7 bases align to TRBD1. The V segment lost 6 bases and the J segment 0 bases; nucleotides outside the gene matches: 14. Germline V gene data show CDR1 as SEHNR and CDR2 as FQNEAQ (reference sequence). This CDR3 has 19 residues.

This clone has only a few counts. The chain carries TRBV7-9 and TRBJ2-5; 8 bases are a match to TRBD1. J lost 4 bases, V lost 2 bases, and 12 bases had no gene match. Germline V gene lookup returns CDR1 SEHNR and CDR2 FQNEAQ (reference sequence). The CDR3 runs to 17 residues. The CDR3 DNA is TGTGCCAGCAGCTTACCCCGACAGGGGCGCAGACTAGAGACCCAGTACTTC. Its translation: CASSLPRQGRRLETQYF.

The CDR3 region is CASSEQAPGRGYTF. CDR3 DNA: TGTGCCAGCAGCGAACAGGCGCCCGGGAGGGGCTACACCTTC. The V and J genes are TRBV2 and TRBJ1-2, with a weak D call TRBD1 (5 bases). Per germline, CDR1 SNHLY and CDR2 FYNNEI. V was trimmed by 6 bases and J by 8 bases, leaving 19 bases between them. The CDR3 is 14 residues long.

The CDR3 DNA follows: TGTGCCAGCGGCTACCGACTAGCGGGATCAGATACGCAGTATTTT. It specifies CASGYRLAGSDTQYF. The V gene is TRBV5-6, the J gene TRBJ2-3; 11 bases agree with TRBD2. V lost 7 bases, J lost 4 bases, and 8 bases stayed unmatched. Germline CDR1 SGHDT, CDR2 YYEEEE. The CDR3 runs to 15 residues. The whole variable domain, remainder taken from reference TRBV5-6 and TRBJ2-3, is DAGVTQSPTHLIKTRGQQVTLRCSPKSGHDTVSWYQQALGQGPQFIFQYYEEEERQRGNFPDRFSGHQFPNYSSELNVNALLLGDSALYLCASGYRLAGSDTQYFGPGTRLTVL.

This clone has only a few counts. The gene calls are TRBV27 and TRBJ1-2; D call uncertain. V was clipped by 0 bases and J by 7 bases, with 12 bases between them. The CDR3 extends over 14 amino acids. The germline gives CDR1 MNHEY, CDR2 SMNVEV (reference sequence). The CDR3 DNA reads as TGTGCCAGCAGTTTATCGAGGGTTAAGGGTGGCTACACCTTC. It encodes CASSLSRVKGGYTF.

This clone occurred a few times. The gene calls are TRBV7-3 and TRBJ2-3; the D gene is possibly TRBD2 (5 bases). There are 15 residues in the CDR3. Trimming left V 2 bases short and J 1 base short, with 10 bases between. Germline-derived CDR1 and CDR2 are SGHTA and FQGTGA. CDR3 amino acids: CASSLLEAGTDTQYF. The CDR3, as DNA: TGTGCCAGCAGCTTACTGGAGGCCGGCACAGATACGCAGTATTTT.

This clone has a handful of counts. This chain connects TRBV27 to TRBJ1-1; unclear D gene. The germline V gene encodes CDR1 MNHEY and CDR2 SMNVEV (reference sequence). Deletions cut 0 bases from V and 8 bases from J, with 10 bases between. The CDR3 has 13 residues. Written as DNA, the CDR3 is TGTGCCAGCAGTTTATCCAAAGGCTTAGAAGCTTTCTTT. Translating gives CASSLSKGLEAFF.

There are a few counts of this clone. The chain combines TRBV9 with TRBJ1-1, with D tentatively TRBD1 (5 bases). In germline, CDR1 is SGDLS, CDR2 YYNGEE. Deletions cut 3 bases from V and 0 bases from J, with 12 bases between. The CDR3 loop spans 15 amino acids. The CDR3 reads CASSAFGTLNTEAFF. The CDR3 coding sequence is TGTGCCAGCAGCGCCTTCGGGACGTTGAACACTGAAGCTTTCTTT. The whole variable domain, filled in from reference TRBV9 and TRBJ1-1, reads DSGVTQTPKHLITATGQRVTLRCSPRSGDLSVYWYQQSLDQGLQFLIQYYNGEERAKGNILERFSAQQFPDLHSELNLSSLELGDSALYFCASSAFGTLNTEAFFGQGTRLTVV.

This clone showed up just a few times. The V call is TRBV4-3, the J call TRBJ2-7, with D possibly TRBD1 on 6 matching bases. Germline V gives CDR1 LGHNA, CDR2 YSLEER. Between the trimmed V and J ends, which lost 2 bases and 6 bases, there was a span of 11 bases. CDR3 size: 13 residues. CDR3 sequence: CASSQTQGREQYF. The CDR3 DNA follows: TGCGCCAGCAGCCAAACACAGGGCCGCGAGCAGTACTTC.

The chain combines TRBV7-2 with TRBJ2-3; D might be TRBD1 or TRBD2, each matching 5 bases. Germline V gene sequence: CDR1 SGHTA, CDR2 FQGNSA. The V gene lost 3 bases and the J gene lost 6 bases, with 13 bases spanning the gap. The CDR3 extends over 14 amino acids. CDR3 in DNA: TGTGCCAGCAGCTTCTCTCTTTGGGACGATACGCAGTATTTT. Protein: CASSFSLWDDTQYF.

The CDR3 region is CASSPNGDYGYTF. DNA of the CDR3: TGTGCCAGCTCACCAAACGGCGACTATGGCTACACCTTC. The J gene is TRBJ1-2, the V gene TRBV18; D remains ambiguous. The CDR3 is 13 amino acids. Trimming shortened V by 2 bases and J by 3 bases, and 7 bases separated the two germline ends. Germline assignment: CDR1 KGHSH and CDR2 LQKENI.

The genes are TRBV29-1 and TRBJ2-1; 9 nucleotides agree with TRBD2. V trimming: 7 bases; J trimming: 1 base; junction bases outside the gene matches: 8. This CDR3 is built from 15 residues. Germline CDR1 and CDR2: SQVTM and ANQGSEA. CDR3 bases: TGCAGCGGCGGGGTAGCGGGGGCGTCCTACAATGAGCAGTTCTTC. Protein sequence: CSGGVAGASYNEQFF.

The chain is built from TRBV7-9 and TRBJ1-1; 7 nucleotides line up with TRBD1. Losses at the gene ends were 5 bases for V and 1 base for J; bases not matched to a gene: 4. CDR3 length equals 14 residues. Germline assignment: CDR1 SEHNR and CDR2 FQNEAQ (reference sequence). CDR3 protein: CASSRRTGNTEAFF. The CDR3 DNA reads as TGTGCCAGCAGCAGACGGACAGGGAACACTGAAGCTTTCTTT.

Here the CDR3 reads CASSLLGQGVYEQYF. As DNA, the CDR3 is TGTGCCAGCTCCCTTTTAGGGCAGGGAGTCTACGAGCAGTACTTC. The rearrangement links TRBV18 to TRBJ2-7; possibly TRBD1 or TRBD2 for D (5 bases each). There are 15 residues in the CDR3. The germline V gene encodes CDR1 KGHSH and CDR2 LQKENI. The V end was cut by 6 bases, the J end by 3 bases, with 18 bases between. Full variable domain (outside the CDR3, taken from reference TRBV18 and TRBJ2-7): NAGVMQNPRHLVRRRGQEARLRCSPMKGHSHVYWYRQLPEEGLKFMVYLQKENIIDESGMPKERFSAEFPKEGPSILRIQQVVRGDSAAYFCASSLLGQGVYEQYFGPGTRLTVT.

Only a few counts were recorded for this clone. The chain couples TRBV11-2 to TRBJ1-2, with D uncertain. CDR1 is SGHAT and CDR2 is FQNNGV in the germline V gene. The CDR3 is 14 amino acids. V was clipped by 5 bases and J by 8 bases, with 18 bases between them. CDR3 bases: TGTGCCAGCAGCCGCCAAGTCCTCGGAGCCGGCTACACCTTC. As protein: CASSRQVLGAGYTF.

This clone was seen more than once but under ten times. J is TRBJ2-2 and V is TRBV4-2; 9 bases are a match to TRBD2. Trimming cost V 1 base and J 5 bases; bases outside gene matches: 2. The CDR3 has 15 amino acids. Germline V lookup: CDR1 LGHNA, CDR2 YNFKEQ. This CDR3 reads CASSQGLAVTGELFF. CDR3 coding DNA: TGTGCCAGCAGCCAAGGACTAGCGGTGACCGGGGAGCTGTTTTTT.